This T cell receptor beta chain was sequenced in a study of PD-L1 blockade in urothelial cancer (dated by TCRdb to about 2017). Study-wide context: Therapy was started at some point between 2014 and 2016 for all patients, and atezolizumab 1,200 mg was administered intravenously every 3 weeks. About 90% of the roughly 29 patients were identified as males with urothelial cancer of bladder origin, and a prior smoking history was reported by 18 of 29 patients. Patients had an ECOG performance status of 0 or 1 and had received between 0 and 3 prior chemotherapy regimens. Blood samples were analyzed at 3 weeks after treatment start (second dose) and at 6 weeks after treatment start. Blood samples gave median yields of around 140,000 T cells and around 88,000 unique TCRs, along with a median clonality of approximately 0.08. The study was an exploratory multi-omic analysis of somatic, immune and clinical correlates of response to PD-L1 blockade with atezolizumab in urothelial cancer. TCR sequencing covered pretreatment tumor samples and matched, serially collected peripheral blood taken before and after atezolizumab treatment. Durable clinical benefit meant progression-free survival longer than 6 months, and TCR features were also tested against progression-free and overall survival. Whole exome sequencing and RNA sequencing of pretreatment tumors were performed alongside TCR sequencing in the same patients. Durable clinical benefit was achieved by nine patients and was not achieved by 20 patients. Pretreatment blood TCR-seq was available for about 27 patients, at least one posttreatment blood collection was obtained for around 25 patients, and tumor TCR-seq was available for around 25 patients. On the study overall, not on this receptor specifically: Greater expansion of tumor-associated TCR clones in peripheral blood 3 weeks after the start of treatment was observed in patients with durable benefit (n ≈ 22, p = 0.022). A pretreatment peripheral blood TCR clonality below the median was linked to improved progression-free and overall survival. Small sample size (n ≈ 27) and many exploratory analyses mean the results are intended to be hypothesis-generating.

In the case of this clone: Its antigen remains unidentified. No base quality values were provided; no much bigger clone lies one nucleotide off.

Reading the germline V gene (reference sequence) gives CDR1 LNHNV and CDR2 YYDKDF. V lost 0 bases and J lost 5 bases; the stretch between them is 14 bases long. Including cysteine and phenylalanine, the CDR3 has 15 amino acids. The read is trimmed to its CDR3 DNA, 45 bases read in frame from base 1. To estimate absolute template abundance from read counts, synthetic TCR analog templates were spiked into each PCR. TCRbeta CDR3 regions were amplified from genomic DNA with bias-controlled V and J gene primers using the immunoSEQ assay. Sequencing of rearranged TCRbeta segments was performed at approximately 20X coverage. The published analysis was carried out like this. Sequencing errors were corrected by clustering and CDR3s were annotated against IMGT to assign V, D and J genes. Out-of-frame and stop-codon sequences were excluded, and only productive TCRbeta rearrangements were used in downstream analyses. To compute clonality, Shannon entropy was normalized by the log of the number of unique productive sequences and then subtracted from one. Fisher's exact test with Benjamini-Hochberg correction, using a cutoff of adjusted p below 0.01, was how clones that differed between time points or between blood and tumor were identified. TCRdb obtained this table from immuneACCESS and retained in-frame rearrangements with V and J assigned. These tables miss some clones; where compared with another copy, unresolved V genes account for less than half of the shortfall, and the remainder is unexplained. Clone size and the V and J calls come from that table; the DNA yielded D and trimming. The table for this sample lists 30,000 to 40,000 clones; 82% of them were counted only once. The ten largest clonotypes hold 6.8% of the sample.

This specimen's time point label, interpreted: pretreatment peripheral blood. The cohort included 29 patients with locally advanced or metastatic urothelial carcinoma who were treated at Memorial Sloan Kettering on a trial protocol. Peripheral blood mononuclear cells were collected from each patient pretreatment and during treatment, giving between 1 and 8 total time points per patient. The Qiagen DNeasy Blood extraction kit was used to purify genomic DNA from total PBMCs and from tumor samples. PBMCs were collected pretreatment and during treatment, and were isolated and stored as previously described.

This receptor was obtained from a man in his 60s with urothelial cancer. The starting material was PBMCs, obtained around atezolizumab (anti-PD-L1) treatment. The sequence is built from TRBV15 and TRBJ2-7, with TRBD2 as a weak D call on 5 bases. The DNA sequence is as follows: TGTGCCACCAGCAGAGACCTGGCAGGAGGAAACGAGCAGTACTTC. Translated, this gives CATSRDLAGGNEQYF.